The rows below give T cell receptor beta chains drawn from one sample of a study of metastatic and nonmetastatic thyroid tumors. TCRdb used MiXCR to call clones anew from the PCR reads. The table has more than 15,000 clones, 20% to 30% seen once. The source material was tumor tissue. These receptors originate from a female donor with papillary thyroid cancer or a benign thyroid nodule (not recorded which). Some clones in this sample may be carry-over from other donors' samples. Both conserved end residues are part of each CDR3. Size tells how often a clone was seen (once, few, many) or the class of an expanded clone, and some rows leave it out.

size: -; J: TRBJ2-7; V: TRBV6-1; CDR3: CAIAPSWWGNEQYF
size: -; J: TRBJ2-1; V: TRBV5-1; CDR3: CASSPSGLGLGNEQFF
size: many; J: TRBJ2-5; V: TRBV9; CDR3: CASSVGPGTSGGPREETQYF
size: few; J: TRBJ2-7; V: TRBV4-3; CDR3: CASSLGGGTGVPYEQYF
size: -; J: TRBJ2-7; V: TRBV19; CDR3: CASIFPGQVLYEQYF
size: many; J: TRBJ1-1; V: TRBV10-3; CDR3: CAISQRTVVNTEAFF
size: -; J: TRBJ1-1; V: TRBV6-1; CDR3: CASRVTVANTEAFF
size: many; J: TRBJ2-3; V: TRBV25-1; CDR3: CASSDMGLAGVGTDTQYF
size: many; J: TRBJ1-3; V: TRBV7-9; CDR3: CASSPLPGLNSGNTIYF
size: many; J: TRBJ1-2; V: TRBV20-1; CDR3: CSATGPPVIF
size: -; J: TRBJ2-7; V: TRBV15; CDR3: CATSPGQEITEQYF
size: -; J: TRBJ2-7; V: TRBV5-1; CDR3: CASSWLSPVHGPYEQYF
size: -; J: TRBJ2-1; V: TRBV5-1; CDR3: CASSLVLIWAGGNEQFF
size: -; J: TRBJ1-4; V: TRBV30; CDR3: CAWDRDRGEKLFF
size: many; J: TRBJ1-1; V: TRBV12-3/TRBV12-4; CDR3: CASSLVYRGFDTEAFF
size: -; J: TRBJ2-6; V: TRBV11-1; CDR3: CASILAAGGTGANVLTF
size: many; J: TRBJ1-3; V: TRBV11-1; CDR3: CASSLVGQGPGNTIYF
size: -; J: TRBJ2-2; V: TRBV25-1; CDR3: CASSSGELFF
size: many; J: TRBJ2-3; V: TRBV7-9; CDR3: CASNTNLRAGAGDTQYF
size: many; J: TRBJ1-2; V: TRBV4-2; CDR3: CASSHLGRGRATYGYTF
size: many; J: TRBJ2-4; V: TRBV5-6; CDR3: CASRTGTVGNIQYF
size: -; J: TRBJ2-2; V: TRBV11-1; CDR3: CASSAWGTRNTGELFF
size: medium-sized; J: TRBJ1-1; V: TRBV28; CDR3: CASSFGQAEAFF
size: few; J: TRBJ1-2; V: TRBV19; CDR3: CASTTWDGNGGYTF
size: many; J: TRBJ2-1; V: TRBV6-1; CDR3: CASGGRAVDEQFF
size: -; J: TRBJ2-1; V: TRBV7-6; CDR3: CASSTRLAGTYYNEQFF
size: -; J: TRBJ1-1; V: TRBV18; CDR3: CASSPGLNTEAFF
size: -; J: TRBJ1-4; V: TRBV20-1; CDR3: CSANSASTNEKLFF
size: many; J: TRBJ1-1; V: TRBV29-1; CDR3: CSVHHRGNTEAFF
size: -; J: TRBJ2-7; V: TRBV2; CDR3: CATTRLSVAHEQYF
size: medium-sized; J: TRBJ1-3; V: TRBV12-3/TRBV12-4; CDR3: CASSLVLRDTIYF
size: many; J: TRBJ2-6; V: TRBV4-1; CDR3: CASSQESYRAGANVLTF
size: medium-sized; J: TRBJ1-2; V: TRBV6-5; CDR3: CASSYRDYYGYTF